Listed here are 24 T cell receptor beta chains from one sample, sequenced in a study of T cell responses to AZD1222 COVID-19 vaccine. The assay was immunoSEQ multiplex PCR, and TCRdb's table has in-frame clones only and misses some. The data contain fewer than 130,000 clones, nearly 90% of them seen just once; the ten biggest clones take up less than 3.5%. Material: peripheral blood, obtained on day 0 of AZD1222 vaccination. These receptors were taken from an adult in good health.

The gene calls are TRBV28 and TRBJ1-4; D gene ambiguous. The germline V gene encodes CDR1 MDHEN and CDR2 SYDVKM. The CDR3 consists of 14 residues. The V end lost 5 bases, the J end lost 5 bases, and 12 bases lay between the germline ends. CDR3 sequence reads: CASSKSGINEKLFF. DNA for the CDR3: TGTGCCAGCAGTAAGTCGGGAATAAATGAAAAACTGTTTTTT.

The gene calls are TRBV5-1 and TRBJ1-5; D gene ambiguous. V lost 0 bases, J lost 6 bases, and 10 bases lay in between. The CDR3 runs to 14 residues. Germline V CDR1 and CDR2: SGHRS, YFSETQ. CDR3 DNA sequence: TGCGCCAGCAGCTTGGAGGCAGCTGGTCAGCCCCAGCATTTT. The encoded protein is CASSLEAAGQPQHF.

The chain has TRBV28 and TRBJ2-3; 13 bases match TRBD2. Losses at the gene ends were 4 bases for V and 4 bases for J; bases not matched to a gene: 8. The CDR3 totals 17 residues. Per germline, CDR1 MDHEN and CDR2 SYDVKM. CDR3 region: CASSSATSGRDSDTQYF. CDR3 DNA sequence: TGTGCCAGCAGTTCCGCCACTAGCGGGAGGGATTCAGATACGCAGTATTTT.

The chain employs TRBV19 and TRBJ1-4; 9 bases are a match to TRBD1. The CDR3 runs to 16 residues. V trimming: 5 bases; J trimming: 5 bases; junction bases outside the gene matches: 9. Germline V gene lookup returns CDR1 LNHDA and CDR2 SQIVND (reference sequence). As DNA, the CDR3 is TGTGCCAGTAGTCCGACCTTCGACAGGGGGAATGAAAAACTGTTTTTT. Translation gives CASSPTFDRGNEKLFF.

With respect to this clone: As the CDR3 is not closed by the conserved phenylalanine or tryptophan, this likely results from a read error. The DNA is omitted, as the CDR3 cannot be located on it reliably, and the CDR3 follows TCRdb's listing. The J gene is TRBJ1-1, the V gene TRBV11-2. 10 amino acids form the CDR3, both terminal residues included. Germline CDR1 and CDR2: SGHAT and FQNNGV. CDR3 loop: CASSPRDSEG.

The V call is TRBV5-1, the J call TRBJ2-1; D call uncertain. CDR3 length equals 14 residues. Germline assignment: CDR1 SGHRS and CDR2 YFSETQ. Trimming shortened V by 0 bases and J by 4 bases, and 8 bases separated the two germline ends. CDR3 nucleotides: TGCGCCAGCAGCTTGGCCTTGGAGTACAATGAGCAGTTCTTC. This gives the protein CASSLALEYNEQFF.

The J gene is TRBJ2-5, the V gene TRBV28; 8 bases are shared with TRBD1. This CDR3 region has 15 residues. V lost 5 bases to trimming and J lost 7 bases; unmatched junction nucleotides: 12. CDR1 MDHEN and CDR2 SYDVKM come from the germline V gene. CDR3 residues: CASSPTGVGIGTQYF. For the CDR3, the DNA is TGTGCCAGCAGTCCGACAGGGGTTGGTATAGGGACCCAGTACTTC.

This chain joins TRBV15 and TRBJ2-1; D gene ambiguous. V lost 6 bases and J lost 4, with 16 bases in between. This CDR3 spans 15 amino acids. The germline CDR1 and CDR2 sequences are LNHNV and YYDKDF (reference sequence). The CDR3 sequence: CATRTSPIGYNEQFF. DNA of the CDR3: TGTGCCACCAGGACTTCCCCAATCGGATACAATGAGCAGTTCTTC.

The sample holds one count of this clone. This chain links TRBV3-1 (or the pseudogene TRBV3-2) with TRBJ1-2, with TRBD1 as a possible D gene (5 bases). The CDR3 sequence is 13 residues long. The germline V and J ends were trimmed by 2 bases and 8 bases, with 12 bases remaining between them. Germline CDR1 is LGHDT and CDR2 is YNNKEL (reference sequence). CDR3 sequence reads: CASSQTEGQGYTF. Written as DNA, the CDR3 is TGTGCCAGCAGCCAAACCGAGGGGCAGGGCTACACCTTC.

The DNA for the CDR3 is TGCGCCAGCAGAGTTTTGGGGCGAGCGGGGTACAATGAGCAGTTCTTC. This encodes CASRVLGRAGYNEQFF. This rearrangement joins TRBV5-1 to TRBJ2-1; TRBD2 agrees at 7 bases. Germline V gene sequence: CDR1 SGHRS, CDR2 YFSETQ. The V segment lost 5 bases and the J segment 4 bases; nucleotides outside the gene matches: 12. The CDR3 spans 16 residues.

Only a few counts were recorded for this clone. The chain is built from TRBV7-9 and TRBJ1-1, with D hard to call. The CDR3 sequence is 13 residues long. Trimming took 3 bases from V and 1 from J, leaving 6 bases between them. The germline gives CDR1 SEHNR, CDR2 FQNEAQ (reference sequence). CDR3 bases: TGTGCCAGCAGCTTGACCCAGAACACTGAAGCTTTCTTT. Translated: CASSLTQNTEAFF.

The chain recombines TRBV28 with TRBJ1-2; unclear D gene. Trimming stripped 5 bases from V and 4 bases from J, with 32 bases between. Germline assignment: CDR1 MDHEN and CDR2 SYDVKM. The CDR3 covers 20 residues. The CDR3 reads CASSQYMFRGSGSGVYGYTF. CDR3 coding DNA: TGTGCCAGCAGTCAGTATATGTTCCGCGGGTCGGGCAGTGGCGTCTATGGCTACACCTTC.

V usage is TRBV28 and J usage is TRBJ1-5; TRBD1 matches 8 bases. This CDR3 comprises 16 residues. Losses at the gene ends were 2 bases for V and 2 bases for J; bases not matched to a gene: 5. Per germline, CDR1 MDHEN and CDR2 SYDVKM. CDR3 in amino acids: CASSLDRGSGNQPQHF. The CDR3 DNA reads TGTGCCAGCAGTTTAGACAGGGGAAGTGGCAATCAGCCCCAGCATTTT.

The CDR3: CASSLDYYSGNTIYF. CDR3 bases: TGTGCCAGCAGCCTGGACTATTACTCTGGAAACACCATATATTTT. The V gene is TRBV27, the J gene TRBJ1-3; D remains ambiguous. Germline V gives CDR1 MNHEY, CDR2 SMNVEV (reference sequence). With 6 bases removed from V and 0 bases from J, the gap between germline ends came to 12 bases. CDR3 length: 15 amino acids.

This clone was detected only once. The chain links TRBV5-5 to TRBJ1-1; 7 nucleotides agree with TRBD1. The length of the CDR3 is 14 residues. With 0 bases clipped from V and 5 bases from J, the junction kept 4 bases outside the gene matches. Germline CDR1 SGHKS, CDR2 YYEKEE (reference sequence). Here the CDR3 reads CASSLGDSRTEAFF. In DNA, the CDR3 is TGTGCCAGCAGCTTGGGGGACAGTAGAACTGAAGCTTTCTTT.

This sequence joins TRBV29-1 and TRBJ2-7; 11 positions agree with TRBD1. Trimming took 8 bases from V and 5 from J; bases not matched to a gene: 8. CDR1 and CDR2 from the germline V gene are SQVTM and ANQGSEA. This CDR3 contains 13 residues. CDR3 DNA sequence: TGCAGCATGAAGGGACAGGGGGACGACGAGCAGTACTTC. Its translation: CSMKGQGDDEQYF.

This rearrangement joins TRBV5-4 to TRBJ2-7; D gene uncertain. The germline gives CDR1 SGHNT, CDR2 YYREEE (reference sequence). The CDR3 covers 16 residues. Trimming shortened V by 0 bases and J by 7 bases, and 20 bases separated the two germline ends. The CDR3 is CASSLEPGGNTGEQYF. The DNA for the CDR3 is TGTGCCAGCAGCTTGGAGCCGGGCGGAAACACTGGGGAGCAGTACTTC.

The CDR3 here is CASTSVGGQGIDTQYF. In DNA, the CDR3 is TGTGCCAGCACCTCCGTGGGGGGACAGGGGATAGATACGCAGTATTTT. The V call is TRBV2, the J call TRBJ2-3; TRBD1 matches at 10 bases. This CDR3 contains 16 residues. Germline trimming cut 7 bases from V and 5 bases from J; bases unmatched to any gene: 12. Germline loops: CDR1 SNHLY, CDR2 FYNNEI.

The chain recombines TRBV25-1 with TRBJ2-7; D gene unclear. This CDR3 region has 11 residues. Trimming left V 5 bases short and J 3 bases short, with 5 bases between. Germline V gene sequence: CDR1 MGHDK, CDR2 SYGVNS. The CDR3: CASSSGYEQYF. CDR3 coding DNA: TGTGCCAGCAGTTCCGGCTACGAGCAGTACTTC.

The V and J genes are TRBV3-1 (or the pseudogene TRBV3-2) and TRBJ1-2; a weak D match, TRBD1 (5 bases). Germline lookup yields CDR1 LGHDT and CDR2 YNNKEL (reference sequence). The CDR3 runs 13 residues. V was pared by 4 bases and J by 3 bases, with 9 bases between. The CDR3 sequence is CASSLGTYYGYTF. DNA for the CDR3: TGTGCCAGCAGCCTGGGGACCTACTATGGCTACACCTTC.

The CDR3 here is CASSLGLLQETQYF. The CDR3, as DNA: TGCGCCAGCAGCTTGGGACTACTCCAAGAGACCCAGTACTTC. The rearrangement uses TRBV5-1 and TRBJ2-5; tentative D call: TRBD2 (5 bases). Germline CDR1 and CDR2: SGHRS and YFSETQ. The CDR3 sequence is 14 residues long. The V end lost 0 bases, the J end lost 1 base, and 7 bases lay between the germline ends.

The CDR3 is CASSRSGSGNTIYF. CDR3 sequence (DNA): TGTGCCAGCAGCCGATCGGGCTCTGGAAACACCATATATTTT. The chain joins TRBV7-9 to TRBJ1-3; D is unclear. In germline, CDR1 is SEHNR, CDR2 FQNEAQ (reference sequence). V was cut by 5 bases and J by 0 bases, with 8 bases left in between. The CDR3 totals 14 residues.

V gene TRBV11-3 combines with J gene TRBJ2-3; a weak D match, TRBD2 (6 bases). V was shortened by 1 base and J by 2 bases, with 13 bases between the two germline ends. In germline, CDR1 is SGHNT, CDR2 YENEEA. The CDR3 totals 16 residues. DNA for the CDR3: TGTGCCAGCAGCTTAGGTCGAGGAGGGGCCACAGATACGCAGTATTTT. Translated, it gives CASSLGRGGATDTQYF.

The chain carries TRBV24-1 and TRBJ1-5; 9 bases are a match to TRBD1. This CDR3 is built from 17 residues. Losses at the gene ends were 9 bases for V and 0 bases for J; bases not matched to a gene: 11. CDR1 KGHDR and CDR2 SFDVKD come from the germline V gene. In DNA form, the CDR3 reads TGTGCCACCCCCGCGGGACAGGGCAATTATAGCAATCAGCCCCAGCATTTT. It yields the protein CATPAGQGNYSNQPQHF.